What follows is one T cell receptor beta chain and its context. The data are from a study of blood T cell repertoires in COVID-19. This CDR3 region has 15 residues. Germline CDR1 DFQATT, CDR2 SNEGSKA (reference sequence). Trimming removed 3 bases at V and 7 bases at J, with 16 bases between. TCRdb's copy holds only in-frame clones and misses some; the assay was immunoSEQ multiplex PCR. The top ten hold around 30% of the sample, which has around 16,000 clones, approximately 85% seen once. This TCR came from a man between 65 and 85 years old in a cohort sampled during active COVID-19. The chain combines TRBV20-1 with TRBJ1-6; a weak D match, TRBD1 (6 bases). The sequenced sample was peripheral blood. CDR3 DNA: TGCAGTGCTAGTGGACTACAGGGTTACAATTCACCCCTCCACTTT. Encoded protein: CSASGLQGYNSPLHF.